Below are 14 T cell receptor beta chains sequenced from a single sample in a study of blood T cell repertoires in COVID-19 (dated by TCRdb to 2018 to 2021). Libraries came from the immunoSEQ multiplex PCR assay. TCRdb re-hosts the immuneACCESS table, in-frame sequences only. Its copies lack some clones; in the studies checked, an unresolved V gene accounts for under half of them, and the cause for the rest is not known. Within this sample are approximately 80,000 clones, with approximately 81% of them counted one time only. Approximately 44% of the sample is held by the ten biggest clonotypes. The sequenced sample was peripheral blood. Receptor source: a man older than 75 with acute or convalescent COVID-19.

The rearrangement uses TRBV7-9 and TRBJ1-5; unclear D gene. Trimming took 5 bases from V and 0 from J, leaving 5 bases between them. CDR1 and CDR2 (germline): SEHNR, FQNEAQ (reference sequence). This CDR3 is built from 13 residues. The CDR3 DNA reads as TGTGCCAGCAGCCCAGGTAGCAATCAGCCCCAGCATTTT. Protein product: CASSPGSNQPQHF.

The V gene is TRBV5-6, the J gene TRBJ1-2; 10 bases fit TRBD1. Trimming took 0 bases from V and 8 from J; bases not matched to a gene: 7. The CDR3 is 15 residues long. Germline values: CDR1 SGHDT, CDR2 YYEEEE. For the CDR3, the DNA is TGTGCCAGCAGCTTGGGTGGTGGGACAGGGGTCGGCTACACCTTC. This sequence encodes CASSLGGGTGVGYTF.

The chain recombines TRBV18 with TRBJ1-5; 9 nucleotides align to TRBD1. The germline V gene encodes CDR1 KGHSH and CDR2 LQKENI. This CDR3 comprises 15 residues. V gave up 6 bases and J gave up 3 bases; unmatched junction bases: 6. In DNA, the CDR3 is TGTGCCAGCTCCTCCGGGACAGGGCACAATCAGCCCCAGCATTTT. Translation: CASSSGTGHNQPQHF.

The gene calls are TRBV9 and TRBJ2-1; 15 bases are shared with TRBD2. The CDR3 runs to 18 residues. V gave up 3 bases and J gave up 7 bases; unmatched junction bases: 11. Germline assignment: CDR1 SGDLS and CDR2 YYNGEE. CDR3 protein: CASSAPGLAGGGGNEQFF. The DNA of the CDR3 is TGTGCCAGCAGCGCCCCGGGACTAGCGGGAGGAGGAGGGAATGAGCAGTTCTTC. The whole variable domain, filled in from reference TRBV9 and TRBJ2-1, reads DSGVTQTPKHLITATGQRVTLRCSPRSGDLSVYWYQQSLDQGLQFLIQYYNGEERAKGNILERFSAQQFPDLHSELNLSSLELGDSALYFCASSAPGLAGGGGNEQFFGPGTRLTVL.

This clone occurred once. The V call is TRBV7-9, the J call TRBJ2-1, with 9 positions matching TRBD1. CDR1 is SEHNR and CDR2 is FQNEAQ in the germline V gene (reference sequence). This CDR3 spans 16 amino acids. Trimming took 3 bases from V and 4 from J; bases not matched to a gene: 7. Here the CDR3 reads CASSFTGTGPYNEQFF. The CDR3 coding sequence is TGTGCCAGCAGCTTCACGGGGACAGGGCCTTACAATGAGCAGTTCTTC.

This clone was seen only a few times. CDR3 in amino acids: CASSYSTANQPQHF. CDR3 nucleotide sequence: TGTGCCAGCAGTTACTCGACAGCTAATCAGCCCCAGCATTTT. The chain joins TRBV6-2 or TRBV6-3 to TRBJ1-5; D may be TRBD1 (5 bases). V dropped 0 bases and J dropped 4 bases, with 7 bases sitting between them. The CDR3 is 14 amino acids. Germline CDR1 is MNHEY and CDR2 is SVGEGT.

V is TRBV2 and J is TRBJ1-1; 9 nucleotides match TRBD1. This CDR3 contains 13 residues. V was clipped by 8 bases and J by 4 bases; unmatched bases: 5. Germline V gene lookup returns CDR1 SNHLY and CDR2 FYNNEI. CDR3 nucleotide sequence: TGTGCCAGCCGGACAGGGGCGGGCACTGAAGCTTTCTTT. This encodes CASRTGAGTEAFF.

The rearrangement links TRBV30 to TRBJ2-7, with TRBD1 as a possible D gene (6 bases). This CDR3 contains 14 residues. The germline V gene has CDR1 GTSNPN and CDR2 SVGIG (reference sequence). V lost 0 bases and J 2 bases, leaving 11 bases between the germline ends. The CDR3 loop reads CAWSVQGGAYEQYF. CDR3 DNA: TGTGCCTGGAGTGTACAAGGGGGAGCCTACGAGCAGTACTTC.

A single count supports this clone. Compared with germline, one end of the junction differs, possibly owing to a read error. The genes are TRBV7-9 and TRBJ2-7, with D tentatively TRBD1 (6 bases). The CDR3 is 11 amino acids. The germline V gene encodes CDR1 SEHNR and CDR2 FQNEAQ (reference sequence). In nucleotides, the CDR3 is TGTGCCAGCAGCTTTGGACAGATCCGTCACTTC. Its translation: CASSFGQIRHF.

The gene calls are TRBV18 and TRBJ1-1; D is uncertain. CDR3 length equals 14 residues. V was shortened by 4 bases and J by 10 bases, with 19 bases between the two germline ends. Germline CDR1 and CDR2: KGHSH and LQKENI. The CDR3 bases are TGTGCCAGCTCACTTTCTCGGGCCTCGGAGGTAGCTTTCTTT. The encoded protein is CASSLSRASEVAFF.

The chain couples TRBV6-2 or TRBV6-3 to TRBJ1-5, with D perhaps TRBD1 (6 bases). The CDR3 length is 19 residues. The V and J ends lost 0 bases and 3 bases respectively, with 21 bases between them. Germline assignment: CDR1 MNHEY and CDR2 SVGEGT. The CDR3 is CASSYSSRGRAILNQPQHF. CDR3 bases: TGTGCCAGCAGTTACTCATCCAGGGGCAGAGCCATACTCAATCAGCCCCAGCATTTT.

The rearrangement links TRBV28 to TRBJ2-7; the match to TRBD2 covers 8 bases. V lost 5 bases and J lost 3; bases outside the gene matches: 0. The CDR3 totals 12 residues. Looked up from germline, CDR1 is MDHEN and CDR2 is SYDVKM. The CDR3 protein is CASSRGGYEQYF. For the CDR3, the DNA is TGTGCCAGCAGTCGGGGGGGCTACGAGCAGTACTTC.

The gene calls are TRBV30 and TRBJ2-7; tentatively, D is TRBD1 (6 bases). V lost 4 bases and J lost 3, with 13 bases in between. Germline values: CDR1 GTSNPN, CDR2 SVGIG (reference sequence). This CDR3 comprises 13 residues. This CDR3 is CAWTPNRDYEQYF. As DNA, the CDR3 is TGTGCCTGGACACCTAACAGGGACTACGAGCAGTACTTC.

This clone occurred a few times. The CDR3: CASSEEGGNYGYTF. CDR3 coding DNA: TGTGCCAGCAGTGAAGAGGGGGGGAACTATGGCTACACCTTC. The rearrangement links TRBV2 to TRBJ1-2, with a possible D match to TRBD1 (6 bases). Germline CDR1 SNHLY, CDR2 FYNNEI. There are 14 residues in the CDR3. V was clipped by 1 base and J by 2 bases, with 8 bases between them.